The rows below give T cell receptor beta chains drawn from one sample of a study of technical replicates of blood from several donors. Assay used: immunoSEQ multiplex PCR; TCRdb lists only in-frame clones, some missing. Altogether 65,000 to 85,000 clones are present, about 96% being singletons, with the ten largest covering around 0.2%. The sequenced material came from T cells isolated from PBMCs. The origin of the receptors is a human donor in good health. Each CDR3 is given with its conserved first and last residue. The D gene is left open where the match is weak. Clone size, where shown, is once, few, many, or a class for clones that have expanded.

DNA | CDR3 | size | V | D | J
TGTGCCAGCAGTGGCCGAGGGCTAGCGGGGAGCGGTTCCTACAATGAGCAGTTCTTC | CASSGRGLAGSGSYNEQFF | . | TRBV6-1 | TRBD2 | TRBJ2-1
TGTGCCAGCAGCGTTGTGGGGGGAGGAGAGACCCAGTACTTC | CASSVVGGGETQYF | . | TRBV9 | . | TRBJ2-5
TGTGCCAGCAGCTTAGCCGGGATTTCACCCCTCCACTTT | CASSLAGISPLHF | . | TRBV11-3 | . | TRBJ1-6
TGTGCCAGCAGTTTTTTGGGGGCCGATTACGAGCAGTACTTC | CASSFLGADYEQYF | . | TRBV27 | . | TRBJ2-7
TGTGCCAGCAGCTTGGACAGGAGCTCCTACGAGCAGTACTTC | CASSLDRSSYEQYF | once | TRBV7-6 | TRBD1 | TRBJ2-7
TGTGCCAGCAGTGAGTGGCAGGGGAGGGGTCAGCCCCAGCATTTT | CASSEWQGRGQPQHF | . | TRBV2 | . | TRBJ1-5
TGTGCCAGCAGCTCCGGGACAGGGTACCGCTACACCTTC | CASSSGTGYRYTF | . | TRBV11-2 | TRBD1 | TRBJ1-2
TGTGCCAGCAGCTTGGGTGCGCACACAGATACGCAGTATTTT | CASSLGAHTDTQYF | . | TRBV5-6 | . | TRBJ2-3
TGCGCCAGCAGCCCCCTAGGGAGGGGCGCCCTCACTGAAGCTTTCTTT | CASSPLGRGALTEAFF | once | TRBV5-1 | . | TRBJ1-1
TGTGCCAGTAGTAGACAGGGAAGGGACTATGGCTACACCTTC | CASSRQGRDYGYTF | once | TRBV19 | TRBD1 | TRBJ1-2
TGCGCCAGCAGCTTAGCGGGGGCCAGCTCCTACAATGAGCAGTTCTTC | CASSLAGASSYNEQFF | . | TRBV4-1 | TRBD2 | TRBJ2-1
TGTGCCAGCGGACTTGGCTCTGGGGCCAACGTCCTGACTTTC | CASGLGSGANVLTF | . | TRBV2 | . | TRBJ2-6
TGCGCCAGCAGTCGGCTCCGAGACAAAGAGACCCAGTACTTC | CASSRLRDKETQYF | . | TRBV23-1 | . | TRBJ2-5
TGCGCCAGCAGCTTGGCCAGCCAGGGTTACCCCTACGAGCAGTACTTC | CASSLASQGYPYEQYF | . | TRBV5-1 | . | TRBJ2-7
TGCGCCAGCAGCCAAGACGTACGACAGTCCTACGAGCAGTACTTC | CASSQDVRQSYEQYF | . | TRBV4-1 | . | TRBJ2-7
TGTGCCAGCTCACACGACAGCCCGAACACTGAAGCTTTCTTT | CASSHDSPNTEAFF | once | TRBV18 | . | TRBJ1-1
TGTGCCAGCAGCGTAACCGGGACAGGGGGCGCTGGGGCCAACGTCCTGACTTTC | CASSVTGTGGAGANVLTF | . | TRBV9 | TRBD1 | TRBJ2-6
TGTGCCAGCTCCCTGTCTCCCTCCTACGAGCAGTACTTC | CASSLSPSYEQYF | . | TRBV6-5 | . | TRBJ2-7
TGCAGCGTTGATGGTCAGGGCAATGAGCAGTTCTTC | CSVDGQGNEQFF | . | TRBV29-1 | . | TRBJ2-1
TGTGCCAGCAGCAAAGCCGAACTCCGGACAGGGAAGGGGGACACTGAAGCTTTCTTT | CASSKAELRTGKGDTEAFF | . | TRBV21-1 | . | TRBJ1-1
TGTGCCAGCAGTTTATACCCGGGAACGAACACTGAAGCTTTCTTT | CASSLYPGTNTEAFF | . | TRBV28 | . | TRBJ1-1
TGTGCCAGCAGCCCCGGGACAGGGATCTACGAGCAGTACTTC | CASSPGTGIYEQYF | . | TRBV9 | TRBD1 | TRBJ2-7
TGTGCCAGCAGCCCAATACAGGGGGGAGAGACCCAGTACTTC | CASSPIQGGETQYF | . | TRBV5-4 | TRBD1 | TRBJ2-5
TGTGCCAGCAGCTTAGAGGCAGGGGAAAATAATCAGCCCCAGCATTTT | CASSLEAGENNQPQHF | . | TRBV7-6 | . | TRBJ1-5
TGTGCCAGTAGTTTTAGCGCCGACAATGAGCAGTTCTTC | CASSFSADNEQFF | . | TRBV19 | . | TRBJ2-1
TGTGCCCGCCGAAAGGAGAGAAAGGTCCTATCTGGGTACGAGCAGTACTTC | CARRKERKVLSGYEQYF | . | TRBV30 | . | TRBJ2-7
TGCGCCAGCAGGGGGGGTGGGGAGACCCAGTACTTC | CASRGGGETQYF | once | TRBV10-2 | . | TRBJ2-5
TGCGCCAGCAGGGGAGATAGCGGGGTAGGCGGAGAGACCCAGTACTTC | CASRGDSGVGGETQYF | . | TRBV5-1 | TRBD2 | TRBJ2-5
TGTGCCAGCAGCCAAGGACAGTATGGCTACACCTTC | CASSQGQYGYTF | . | TRBV28 | . | TRBJ1-2
TGTGCCAGCAGTCCCCGGCAGCGGGAGTGGCAAGAGACCCAGTACTTC | CASSPRQREWQETQYF | . | TRBV2 | TRBD2 | TRBJ2-5
TGTGCCTGGAGTCGCTTTGCGGGACCCGCTAACTATGGCTACACCTTC | CAWSRFAGPANYGYTF | once | TRBV30 | . | TRBJ1-2
TGTGCCAGCAGCCAAGATGAGGGGACTAGAATTCTCGGGGAGCTGTTTTTT | CASSQDEGTRILGELFF | . | TRBV4-2 | TRBD2 | TRBJ2-2
TGTGCCAGCAGGCCGACAGGGGACGGCTATGGCTACACCTTC | CASRPTGDGYGYTF | . | TRBV21-1 | . | TRBJ1-2
TGCGCCAGCAGCAGGGGACTAGCGGGAGAATCAGAGACCCAGTACTTC | CASSRGLAGESETQYF | . | TRBV5-1 | TRBD2 | TRBJ2-5
TGTGCCAGCAGCTTAGATGGGCATGGCTACACCTTC | CASSLDGHGYTF | . | TRBV7-9 | . | TRBJ1-2
TGTGCCAGCAGGAACGGACAGAGCACAGATACGCAGTATTTT | CASRNGQSTDTQYF | . | TRBV6-5 | . | TRBJ2-3